In its sample, the clone carrying this TCR beta chain was seen many times. Preparation of the TCRbeta library was carried out with unique molecular identifiers. MiXCR, applied by TCRdb to the PCR reads, yields one record per CDR3 protein. The table has some 350,000 distinct CDR3 sequences, about 9.3% seen once; the top ten hold about 2.3%. This entry belongs to a study of T-cell reconstitution after alpha-beta-depleted transplantation in children. Per the germline V gene, CDR1 is MNHNS and CDR2 is SASEGT. The V and J ends lost 8 bases and 1 base respectively, with 14 bases between them. The length of the CDR3 is 14 residues.

This receptor was identified in a human donor who donated a stem cell graft to a child with acute lymphoblastic leukemia. This sample comprised PBMCs from the stem cell graft donor, obtained from the stem cell graft. The gene calls are TRBV6-1 and TRBJ1-1; TRBD1 is a possible D gene (5 bases). The CDR3 sequence is CASQRRGQNTEAFF. The CDR3 coding sequence is TGTGCCAGCCAAAGGAGGGGCCAGAACACTGAAGCTTTCTTT.